The T cell receptor beta chain described here comes from a study of shared clonotypes between healthy human individuals. Study findings and constraints: A limitation of the genetic and exposure-history diversity represented arose from few donors.

CD8 cells classed as naive were CD45RO-negative and positively selected for CCR7, excluding terminally differentiated effector memory CD45RA+ cells. Note on this clone: Antigen: not known.

The input for sorted-subset replicate PCRs was roughly 180 ng DNA, 25,000 to 30,000 T cell genomes. Sequenced by immunoSEQ multiplex PCR; TCRdb stores in-frame clones only, minus some. The sample comprises 800,000 to 950,000 clones, about 96% of which are singletons, and roughly 0.23% rests with the top ten. Trimming removed 1 base at V and 5 bases at J, with 9 bases between. The CDR3 is made up of 14 amino acids. The germline CDR1 and CDR2 sequences are SGHTA and FQGNSA. This chain links TRBV7-2 with TRBJ2-1, with D perhaps TRBD1 (6 bases). The sequenced material came from naive CD8+ T cells sorted from blood. This TCR was recovered from a man aged 25 to 40 in good health. The CDR3 reads CASSLDAGDNEQFF. CDR3 DNA sequence: TGTGCCAGCAGCTTAGACGCAGGGGACAATGAGCAGTTCTTC.